Described below is a single T cell receptor (beta chain) sequence and its context. This clonotype appeared many times. Its antigen specificity is not known. Per-base quality was not reported, and no clone a single base away is much larger than it. This entry belongs to a study of identical twins listed by TCRdb under 2016. Study-level background: TCR alpha and beta repertoires from monozygotic twins, unrelated adults of various ages and cord blood were deep-sequenced to test whether fetal clonotypes persist. Replicate twin experiments were performed at different times using different library preparation protocols to rule out contamination. What the work shows at the level of the full study, not this receptor alone: Compared with coincidental sharing between unrelated individuals, an excess of low generation-probability sequences was observed among out-of-frame TCR alpha sequences shared between twins. In beta out-of-frame sequences, excess twin sharing was weaker, because having fewer shared sequences lowered the signal-to-noise ratio. Abundant cord blood beta clonotypes carried fewer insertions; young adult naive repertoires showed a weaker similar trend, while memory repertoires showed none. Invariant T cells such as MAIT and iNKT could partly confound zero-insertion analyses, although diverse VJ usage argued against such confounding for most clonotypes. Conclusions relied on cross-sectional statistical analysis, since the same donors could not be followed over many years. In monozygotic twins, recombination models systematically underestimated out-of-frame TCR alpha sharing, but the models matched the sharing seen between unrelated individuals.

Libraries were prepared through 5' RACE. Sequencing used an Illumina HiSeq 2000. Template switching added a universal primer binding site, and the final cDNA carried a unique molecular identifier that allowed TCR cDNA molecules to be counted accurately. Specific primers in the conserved constant-segment region were used to synthesize first-strand cDNA for the TCR alpha and beta chains. To control for contamination, every cDNA library was double barcoded, receiving both a SMART-Mk sample barcode and Illumina barcodes. TruSeq adapter sequences and Illumina sample barcodes were added in two successive PCR steps. TCR alpha and beta cDNA libraries were sequenced on the Illumina HiSeq platform with custom primers. The authors processed their data as follows. MiGEC was used to process raw reads and extract unique molecular identifiers, and MiXCR was used to find CDR3 positions. Recombination models were inferred per individual with the repgenHMM and IGoR tools using an EM algorithm. The analysis of shared clonotypes was done with the tcR package in R, with sharing normalized by the product of cloneset sizes. To study raw recombination free of thymic and clonal selection effects, out-of-frame nonproductive sequences were analyzed. The raw public reads went through TCRdb reprocessing: fastp at Q25, MiXCR clone calling, in-frame beta chains kept. Rows are combined by CDR3 protein, so each entry shows the most common genes and DNA. The V and J calls come from TCRdb's annotation, not from the publication. This sample comprises approximately 220,000 distinct CDR3 sequences, 6.5% to 9% of them detected only once. The top ten hold over 5% of the sample.

V lost 4 bases and J lost 10 bases; the stretch between them is 14 bases long. The CDR3 runs 14 amino acids, cysteine and phenylalanine included. The CDR3 DNA has 42 bases and is translated from base 1. CDR1 and CDR2 are read off the germline V gene (reference sequence) as MNHEY and SMNVEV. Every donor was a healthy Caucasian. The twin cohort consisted of three pairs of female monozygotic twins, all aged about 18 to 29 years. CD4+ and CD8+ T cell populations were isolated with positive isolation kits from Invitrogen. The sample was also reused in another study, on yellow fever vaccine responses in identical twins. As described in the second report: According to the authors, the vaccine-induced T cell response in identical twins seemed to be partly convergent and partly specific to each individual. In the study, vaccine-responding T cell clones were precisely tracked in identical twins.

Material for sequencing was CD8+ T cells sorted from blood. Rearrangement joined TRBV27 to TRBJ1-6, with the D gene call left open. The TCR was taken from a woman younger than 30 in good health. The DNA is TGTGCCAGCAGTTCAGGAGGGATAGGGTCACCCCTCCACTTT. Protein translation: CASSSGGIGSPLHF.